These 7 T cell receptor beta chains were all obtained from the same sample, sequenced in a study of regulatory T cells in long-lasting Graves disease. Researchers made TCR beta libraries by using iRepertoire HTBI primers and running Arm-PCR on CDR3 regions. One entry per CDR3 protein, called by TCRdb with MiXCR from the multiplex PCR reads. The table records about 460,000 distinct CDR3 sequences, about 20% of them present only once. Time point noted: persistent/refractory GD, antithyroid drugs over 5 years with positive TRAb. Preparation of the TCR library used RNA extracted from PBMCs. This material consisted of peripheral blood mononuclear cells (PBMCs), taken when the disease was refractory, from a patient treated with antithyroid drugs. These receptors all stem from a female donor with Graves disease.

CDR3 protein: CASSPGREVSYNEQFF. The CDR3 bases are TGTGCCAGCTCACCAGGGCGGGAGGTGTCCTACAATGAGCAGTTCTTC. This chain joins TRBV18 and TRBJ2-1, with 8 bases matching TRBD2. CDR1 and CDR2 from the germline V gene are KGHSH and LQKENI. The J segment lost 1 base and the V segment lost 2 bases, leaving 4 bases of the junction unmatched. CDR3 size: 16 residues. Complete variable domain (other parts from reference TRBV18 and TRBJ2-1): NAGVMQNPRHLVRRRGQEARLRCSPMKGHSHVYWYRQLPEEGLKFMVYLQKENIIDESGMPKERFSAEFPKEGPSILRIQQVVRGDSAAYFCASSPGREVSYNEQFFGPGTRLTVL.

This clonotype was observed a few times. V is TRBV10-3 and J is TRBJ2-3; 13 bases agree with TRBD2. Per germline, CDR1 ENHRY and CDR2 SYGVKD. Trimming cost V 3 bases and J 5 bases; bases outside gene matches: 8. This CDR3 spans 17 amino acids. For the CDR3, the DNA is TGTGCCATCAGTGATCCGGGACTAGCGGGAAGGAGAGATACGCAGTATTTT. The encoded protein is CAISDPGLAGRRDTQYF.

The rearrangement uses TRBV20-1 and TRBJ2-7; D is possibly TRBD1 (5 bases). The germline V and J ends were trimmed by 6 bases and 0 bases, with 15 bases remaining between them. Germline V gives CDR1 DFQATT, CDR2 SNEGSKA (reference sequence). There are 14 residues in the CDR3. DNA for the CDR3: TGCAGTGCCCCAGAACAGGACCTCTCCTACGAGCAGTACTTC. Translated, it gives CSAPEQDLSYEQYF.

This clonotype was detected many times. The chain uses TRBV6-2 or TRBV6-3 and TRBJ2-7; D call uncertain. From germline, CDR1 is MNHEY and CDR2 SVGEGT. The V end lost 6 bases, the J end lost 3 bases, and 18 bases lay between the germline ends. CDR3 length: 15 amino acids. The CDR3: CASSPMTSYNYEQYF. The DNA for the CDR3 is TGTGCCAGCAGCCCGATGACTTCCTATAACTACGAGCAGTACTTC.

There are many counts of this clonotype. This chain connects TRBV12-3 or TRBV12-4 to TRBJ2-5; no clear D gene. The ends were cut back, 2 bases at V and 5 bases at J, with 9 bases in the middle. The CDR3 sequence is 13 residues long. CDR3 sequence (DNA): TGTGCCAGCAGTTTATGGATTGTCGAGACCCAGTACTTC. This sequence encodes CASSLWIVETQYF.

There are a few counts of this clonotype. This chain connects TRBV5-1 to TRBJ2-7, with 9 bases aligning to TRBD1. V lost 3 bases, J lost 3 bases, and 4 bases stayed unmatched. CDR1 SGHRS and CDR2 YFSETQ come from the germline V gene. This CDR3 contains 14 residues. CDR3 residues: CASSSGQGNYEQYF. Here the CDR3 DNA reads TGCGCCAGCAGCTCGGGACAGGGTAACTACGAGCAGTACTTC. Based on the CDR3 plus reference TRBV5-1 and TRBJ2-7, the full variable domain is KAGVTQTPRYLIKTRGQQVTLSCSPISGHRSVSWYQQTPGQGLQFLFEYFSETQRNKGNFPGRFSGRQFSNSRSEMNVSTLELGDSALYLCASSSGQGNYEQYFGPGTRLTVT.

This clonotype came up a few times. This sequence joins TRBV13 and TRBJ2-7, with 9 nucleotides matching TRBD1. The length of the CDR3 is 14 residues. Germline values: CDR1 PRHDT, CDR2 FYEKMQ (reference sequence). The V and J ends lost 5 bases and 2 bases, in that order; junction bases with no gene match: 4. In nucleotides, the CDR3 is TGTGCCAGCAGCGCCTGGGACAGGGCCTACGAGCAGTACTTC. Translating it yields CASSAWDRAYEQYF.